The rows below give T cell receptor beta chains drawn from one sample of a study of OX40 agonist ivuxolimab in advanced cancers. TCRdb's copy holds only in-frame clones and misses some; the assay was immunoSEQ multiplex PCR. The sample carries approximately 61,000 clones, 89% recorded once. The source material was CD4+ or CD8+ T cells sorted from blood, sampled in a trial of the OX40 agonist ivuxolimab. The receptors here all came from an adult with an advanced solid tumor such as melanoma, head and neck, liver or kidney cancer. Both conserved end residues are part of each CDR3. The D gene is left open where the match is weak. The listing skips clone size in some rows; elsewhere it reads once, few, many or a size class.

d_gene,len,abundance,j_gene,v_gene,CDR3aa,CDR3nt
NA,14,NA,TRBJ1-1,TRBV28,CASTPGAALSEAFF,TGTGCCAGCACCCCCGGGGCTGCGTTGTCTGAAGCTTTCTTT
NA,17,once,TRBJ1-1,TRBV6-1,CASIDRQDKNLDTEAFF,TGTGCCAGCATTGACCGACAGGACAAAAACCTGGACACTGAAGCTTTCTTT
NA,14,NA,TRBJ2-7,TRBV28,CASSWGEAGYEQYF,TGTGCCAGCAGTTGGGGGGAAGCTGGCTACGAGCAGTACTTC
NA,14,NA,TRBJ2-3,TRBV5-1,CASSLGDETDTQYF,TGCGCCAGCAGCTTGGGGGATGAGACAGATACGCAGTATTTT
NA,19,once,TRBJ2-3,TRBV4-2,CASSQEPTDSPKGADTQYF,TGTGCCAGCAGCCAAGAACCAACCGACAGTCCCAAGGGGGCAGATACGCAGTATTTT
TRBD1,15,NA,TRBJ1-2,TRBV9,CASSAAHTGGDGYTF,TGTGCCAGCAGCGCTGCCCACACAGGGGGCGATGGCTACACCTTC
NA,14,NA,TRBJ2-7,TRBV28,CASSFGQSSYEQYF,TGTGCCAGCAGTTTTGGCCAAAGCTCCTACGAGCAGTACTTC
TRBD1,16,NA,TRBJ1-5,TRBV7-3,CASSLGRQGPAQPQHF,TGTGCCAGCAGCTTAGGGCGACAGGGTCCCGCTCAGCCCCAGCATTTT
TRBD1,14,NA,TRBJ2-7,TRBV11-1,CASSLQGASYEQYF,TGTGCCAGCAGCTTACAGGGGGCCTCCTACGAGCAGTACTTC
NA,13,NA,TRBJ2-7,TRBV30,CASSLGPSYEQYF,TGTGCCTCGTCTTTGGGGCCTTCCTACGAGCAGTACTTC
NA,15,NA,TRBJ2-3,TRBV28,CASSWNSQAGDTQYF,TGTGCCAGCAGTTGGAACTCTCAGGCCGGAGATACGCAGTATTTT
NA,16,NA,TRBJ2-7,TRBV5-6,CASSLTAGQDSYEQYF,TGTGCCAGCAGCTTGACCGCGGGTCAGGACTCCTACGAGCAGTACTTC
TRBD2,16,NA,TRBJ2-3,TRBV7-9,CASSLGLLAATDTQYF,TGTGCCAGCAGCTTAGGGTTGCTAGCGGCAACAGATACGCAGTATTTT
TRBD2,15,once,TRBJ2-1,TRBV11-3,CASSSLAGGGDEQFF,TGTGCCAGCAGCTCCCTAGCGGGAGGTGGCGATGAGCAGTTCTTC
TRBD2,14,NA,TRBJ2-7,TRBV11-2,CASSYLAGDYEQYF,TGTGCCAGCAGCTACTTAGCGGGAGATTACGAGCAGTACTTC
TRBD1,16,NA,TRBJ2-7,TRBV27,CASSISTDRAVGEQYF,TGTGCCAGCAGTATTTCGACAGACAGGGCCGTGGGGGAGCAGTACTTC
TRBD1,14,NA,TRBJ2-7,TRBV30,CAWRETGDSYEQYF,TGTGCCTGGCGAGAGACAGGGGATTCCTACGAGCAGTACTTC
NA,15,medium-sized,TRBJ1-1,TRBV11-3,CASSFNGQMNTEAFF,TGTGCCAGCAGCTTCAACGGACAGATGAACACTGAAGCTTTCTTT
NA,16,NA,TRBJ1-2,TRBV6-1,CASSEWVLGAAYGYTF,TGTGCCAGCAGTGAGTGGGTTTTGGGGGCTGCCTATGGCTACACCTTC
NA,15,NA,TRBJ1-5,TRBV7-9,CASSLETESNQPQHF,TGTGCCAGCAGCTTAGAGACAGAGAGCAATCAGCCCCAGCATTTT
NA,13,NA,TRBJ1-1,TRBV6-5,CATGHHMNTEAFF,TGTGCCACCGGGCACCACATGAACACTGAAGCTTTCTTT
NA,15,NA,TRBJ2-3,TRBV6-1,CASSVGTREADTQYF,TGTGCCAGCAGTGTTGGGACCCGTGAGGCAGATACGCAGTATTTT
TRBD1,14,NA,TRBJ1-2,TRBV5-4,CASSPRTGGYGYTF,TGTGCCAGCAGCCCCAGGACAGGGGGCTATGGCTACACCTTC
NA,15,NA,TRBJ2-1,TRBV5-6,CASSPGGQEEDEQFF,TGTGCCAGCAGCCCGGGGGGACAGGAGGAGGATGAGCAGTTCTTC
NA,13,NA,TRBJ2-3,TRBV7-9,CASRIAEGDTQYF,TGTGCCAGCAGGATCGCCGAGGGAGATACGCAGTATTTT
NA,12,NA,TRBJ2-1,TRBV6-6,CASSSQGGEQFF,TGTGCCAGCAGTTCACAGGGCGGAGAGCAGTTCTTC
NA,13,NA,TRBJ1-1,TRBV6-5,CASSYGENTEAFF,TGTGCCAGCAGTTACGGGGAGAACACTGAAGCTTTCTTT
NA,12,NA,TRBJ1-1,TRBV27,CASMGGGTEAFF,TGTGCCAGCATGGGAGGGGGCACTGAAGCTTTCTTT
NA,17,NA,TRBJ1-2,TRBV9,CASSVTQNKDGGYGYTF,TGTGCCAGCAGCGTAACCCAGAACAAGGATGGTGGCTATGGCTACACCTTC
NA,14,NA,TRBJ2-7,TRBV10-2,CASSESGRVNEQYF,TGCGCCAGCAGTGAGTCGGGCAGGGTAAACGAGCAGTACTTC
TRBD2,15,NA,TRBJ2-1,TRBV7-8,CASSLVVAGVWEQFF,TGTGCCAGCAGCTTAGTAGTAGCGGGAGTCTGGGAGCAGTTCTTC
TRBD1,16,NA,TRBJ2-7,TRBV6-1,CASRELPRGPPYEQYF,TGTGCCAGCAGGGAACTCCCTAGGGGGCCCCCCTACGAGCAGTACTTC
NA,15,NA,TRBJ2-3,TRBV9,CASSVEEVGADTQYF,TGTGCCAGCAGCGTAGAGGAGGTGGGTGCAGATACGCAGTATTTT
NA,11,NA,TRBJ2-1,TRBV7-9,CASSLPNEQFF,TGTGCCAGCAGCCTGCCTAATGAGCAGTTCTTC
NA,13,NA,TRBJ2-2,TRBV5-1,CASSAGVTGELFF,TGCGCCAGCAGCGCGGGCGTCACCGGGGAGCTGTTTTTT
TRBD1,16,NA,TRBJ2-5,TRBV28,CASTLIGTGGLETQYF,TGTGCCAGCACCCTTATCGGGACAGGGGGATTAGAGACCCAGTACTTC
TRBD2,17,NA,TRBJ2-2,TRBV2,CASSKTTSGQNTGELFF,TGTGCCAGCAGTAAAACAACTAGCGGGCAGAACACCGGGGAGCTGTTTTTT
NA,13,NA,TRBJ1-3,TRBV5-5,CASSSRSGNTIYF,TGTGCCAGCAGTTCACGATCTGGAAACACCATATATTTT